A single sample gave rise to the 30 T cell receptor beta chains below, sequenced in a study of cytomegalovirus exposure and HLA in healthy donors. PCR employed 60 Vbeta and 13 Jbeta primers. Assay: immunoSEQ multiplex PCR; the TCRdb copy retains only in-frame clones and omits some. The profile covers roughly 49,000 clones, with around 80% appearing a single time and 2% to 3% taken by the ten largest. Input material: PBMCs. The receptors here all came from a boy younger than 18 in good health and CMV-seropositive.

The chain uses TRBV27 and TRBJ1-3; D perhaps matches TRBD1 (5 bases). The CDR3 contains 15 residues. Germline assignment: CDR1 MNHEY and CDR2 SMNVEV (reference sequence). V was shortened by 3 bases and J by 0 bases, with 9 bases between the two germline ends. This CDR3 reads CASSLGQRSGNTIYF. DNA of the CDR3: TGTGCCAGCAGTTTGGGGCAACGCTCTGGAAACACCATATATTTT.

The V call is TRBV13, the J call TRBJ2-6, with 7 positions matching TRBD1. J lost 4 bases, V lost 1 base, and 13 bases had no gene match. This CDR3 has 19 residues. Germline V gene lookup returns CDR1 PRHDT and CDR2 FYEKMQ (reference sequence). Written as DNA, the CDR3 is TGTGCCAGCAGCTTAGAGGTCTGGACAGGCTCTTCCGGGGCCAACGTCCTGACTTTC. It specifies CASSLEVWTGSSGANVLTF.

There are a few counts of this clone. The J gene is TRBJ2-1, the V gene TRBV19, with D maybe TRBD2 (7 bases). The CDR3 extends over 15 amino acids. The V and J ends lost 7 bases and 3 bases respectively, with 16 bases between them. CDR1 is LNHDA, CDR2 SQIVND, per germline (reference sequence). The CDR3 bases are TGTGCCAGTAAGAAGGGCGGGGGCCACTACAATGAGCAGTTCTTC. This translates into CASKKGGGHYNEQFF.

V usage is TRBV6-1 and J usage is TRBJ2-2; D perhaps matches TRBD1 (6 bases). The CDR3 length is 17 residues. The germline V gene encodes CDR1 MNHNS and CDR2 SASEGT. The V end was cut by 1 base, the J end by 3 bases, with 15 bases between. This CDR3 reads CASSEVTGSRDTGELFF. CDR3 DNA: TGTGCCAGCAGTGAAGTAACAGGGTCGAGGGACACCGGGGAGCTGTTTTTT.

In regard to this clone: The same CDR3 also results from other DNA sequences found in this sample. The rearrangement joins TRBV6-5 to TRBJ1-1, with TRBD1 as a possible D gene (6 bases). Trimming removed 7 bases from V and 1 base from J, with 10 bases in between. The CDR3 extends over 13 amino acids. CDR1 is MNHEY, CDR2 SVGAGI, per germline. CDR3: CASTGQPNTEAFF. CDR3 nucleotides: TGTGCCAGCACTGGACAGCCGAACACTGAAGCTTTCTTT.

The rearrangement joins TRBV4-2 to TRBJ2-3, with D possibly matching TRBD1 (7 bases). This CDR3 comprises 16 residues. CDR1 LGHNA and CDR2 YNFKEQ come from the germline V gene. V lost 5 bases and J 0 bases, leaving 15 bases between the germline ends. CDR3 sequence reads: CASSIRGVTSTDTQYF. The CDR3 coding sequence is TGTGCCAGCAGCATCAGGGGGGTAACTAGCACAGATACGCAGTATTTT.

The J gene is TRBJ2-2, the V gene TRBV25-1, with 7 nucleotides matching TRBD1. Germline CDR1 and CDR2: MGHDK and SYGVNS. The CDR3 spans 14 residues. V gave up 7 bases and J gave up 6 bases; unmatched junction bases: 8. The CDR3, as DNA: TGTGCCAGCACCACCCGGACAGGACCCGGGGAGCTGTTTTTT. Translated, it gives CASTTRTGPGELFF.

V and J are TRBV5-6 and TRBJ1-1, with D tentatively TRBD1 (6 bases). Per the germline V gene, CDR1 is SGHDT and CDR2 is YYEEEE. The CDR3 has 14 residues. V gave up 2 bases and J gave up 8 bases, with 16 bases separating them. CDR3 in DNA: TGTGCCAGCAGCTTATGGGCGGCGGGGGGCGAAGCTTTCTTT. The encoded protein is CASSLWAAGGEAFF.

Written as DNA, the CDR3 is TGTGCCAGCAGCAAAGTTGTGGCAGCCTTAGGAGCCCAGCATTTT. The encoded protein is CASSKVVAALGAQHF. V and J are TRBV21-1 and TRBJ1-5. TRBV21-1 is recorded as a pseudogene. The CDR3 has 15 residues.

This clone was recorded a few times. V and J are TRBV7-8 and TRBJ2-1; 7 bases fit TRBD1. J gave up 4 bases and V 5 bases, and 11 bases lay outside the gene matches. The germline CDR1 and CDR2 sequences are SGHVS and FQNEAQ. This CDR3 comprises 16 residues. CDR3 protein: CASSVLQGIFYNEQFF. As DNA, the CDR3 is TGTGCCAGCAGCGTGTTACAGGGGATTTTTTACAATGAGCAGTTCTTC. The full variable domain, its missing parts supplied by reference TRBV7-8 and TRBJ2-1, is GAGVSQSPRYKVAKRGQDVALRCDPISGHVSLFWYQQALGQGPEFLTYFQNEAQLDKSGLPSDRFFAERPEGSVSTLKIQRTQQEDSAVYLCASSVLQGIFYNEQFFGPGTRLTVL.

The V call is TRBV4-1, the J call TRBJ1-2; tentatively, D is TRBD1 (6 bases). Trimming cost V 4 bases and J 8 bases, with 23 bases left between them. The CDR3 loop spans 16 amino acids. Germline-derived CDR1 and CDR2 are MGHRA and YSYEKL. The CDR3 coding sequence is TGCGCCAGCAGCCGAGATTCCAGAGGGGGAAGAGGAGGCTACACCTTC. It encodes CASSRDSRGGRGGYTF.

The J gene is TRBJ2-3, the V gene TRBV2; 9 bases map to TRBD1. Germline V gives CDR1 SNHLY, CDR2 FYNNEI. The CDR3 is 15 amino acids. V was clipped by 6 bases and J by 3 bases; unmatched bases: 7. The CDR3 DNA reads as TGTGCCAGCAGCGGGGACAGGGCAGGGACAGATACGCAGTATTTT. Protein: CASSGDRAGTDTQYF.

The rearrangement uses TRBV19 and TRBJ2-2, with 12 bases aligning to TRBD1. The CDR3 spans 16 residues. The V gene's germline CDR1 is LNHDA and CDR2 SQIVND (reference sequence). Germline trimming cut 3 bases from V and 4 bases from J; bases unmatched to any gene: 3. CDR3 loop: CASSMGQGAGTGELFF. The CDR3 coding sequence is TGTGCCAGTAGTATGGGACAGGGGGCCGGCACCGGGGAGCTGTTTTTT.

This clone has only a few counts. The chain couples TRBV9 to TRBJ2-6; the D gene is possibly TRBD1 (5 bases). Per the germline V gene, CDR1 is SGDLS and CDR2 is YYNGEE. V was clipped by 1 base and J by 0 bases, with 11 bases between them. The CDR3 spans 17 residues. This CDR3 reads CASSVWGASSGANVLTF. The CDR3 DNA is TGTGCCAGCAGCGTATGGGGCGCAAGCTCTGGGGCCAACGTCCTGACTTTC.

This clone was counted between two and nine times. V gene TRBV4-2 combines with J gene TRBJ2-7; D perhaps matches TRBD2 (6 bases). In germline, CDR1 is LGHNA, CDR2 YNFKEQ. CDR3 length equals 14 residues. Trimming removed 0 bases at V and 4 bases at J, with 10 bases between. CDR3 in DNA: TGTGCCAGCAGCCAAGAAGGCGGGGATTACGAGCAGTACTTC. Amino acid sequence: CASSQEGGDYEQYF.

This clone was detected only a few times. This chain uses TRBV19 with TRBJ2-5, with TRBD1 identical over 8 bases. Trimming at V came to 6 bases and at J to 7 bases, leaving 7 bases not matched to a gene. Germline assignment: CDR1 LNHDA and CDR2 SQIVND (reference sequence). The CDR3 totals 13 residues. CDR3 in DNA: TGTGCCAGTAGCAACAGGGGGAGAGGGACCCAGTACTTC. Its protein is CASSNRGRGTQYF.

The J gene is TRBJ2-2, the V gene TRBV6-5, with a tentative D call TRBD2 (5 bases). V dropped 5 bases and J dropped 6 bases, with 13 bases sitting between them. There are 14 residues in the CDR3. The germline CDR1 and CDR2 sequences are MNHEY and SVGAGI. CDR3 loop: CASSPGPGAGELFF. CDR3 sequence (DNA): TGTGCCAGCAGTCCAGGCCCCGGGGCCGGGGAGCTGTTTTTT.

This clone was found once. The chain combines TRBV9 with TRBJ2-1; D may be TRBD2 (5 bases). Germline lookup yields CDR1 SGDLS and CDR2 YYNGEE. V was cut by 0 bases and J by 2 bases, with 9 bases left in between. This CDR3 has 15 residues. The CDR3 sequence: CASSVGLGTYNEQFF. The CDR3 nucleotides are TGTGCCAGCAGCGTAGGTCTCGGGACCTACAATGAGCAGTTCTTC.

In DNA form, the CDR3 reads TGTGCCAGCAGCCTCGAGGGGGTGCAGTACTTC. This encodes CASSLEGVQYF. The chain joins TRBV6-5 to TRBJ2-7, with D perhaps TRBD1 (6 bases). Germline values: CDR1 MNHEY, CDR2 SVGAGI. The CDR3 has 11 amino acids. V lost 6 bases and J 9 bases, leaving 12 bases between the germline ends.

J is TRBJ1-1 and V is TRBV9; 10 bases map to TRBD1. The germline V gene encodes CDR1 SGDLS and CDR2 YYNGEE. The V and J ends lost 2 bases and 4 bases, in that order; junction bases with no gene match: 2. The CDR3 runs 14 residues. CDR3 coding DNA: TGTGCCAGCAGCGTCGGGGACAGGGGCACTGAAGCTTTCTTT. It is translated as CASSVGDRGTEAFF.

This clone was counted once. This chain joins TRBV6-1 and TRBJ2-7; TRBD1 matches at 7 bases. This CDR3 has 14 amino acids. V was pared by 3 bases and J by 0 bases, with 2 bases of the junction left unmatched. CDR1 and CDR2 from the germline V gene are MNHNS and SASEGT. CDR3 protein: CASSETGISYEQYF. The CDR3 nucleotides read TGTGCCAGCAGTGAGACAGGGATCTCCTACGAGCAGTACTTC.

This chain joins TRBV20-1 and TRBJ1-1; no clear D. The V gene's germline CDR1 is DFQATT and CDR2 SNEGSKA (reference sequence). This CDR3 region has 11 residues. V was cut by 7 bases and J by 10 bases, with 16 bases left in between. CDR3 in amino acids: CSGSGGRIAFF. The CDR3 region has the DNA TGCAGTGGTTCGGGAGGTCGGATAGCTTTCTTT.

This sequence joins TRBV7-9 and TRBJ1-2; D not resolved. V was cut by 5 bases and J by 5 bases, with 15 bases left in between. Germline V gene lookup returns CDR1 SEHNR and CDR2 FQNEAQ (reference sequence). The CDR3 contains 14 residues. CDR3 in amino acids: CASSRTTRRYGYTF. In DNA form, the CDR3 reads TGTGCCAGCAGCCGAACGACGAGGAGATATGGCTACACCTTC. The complete variable domain, with remaining parts taken from reference TRBV7-9 and TRBJ1-2, reads DTGVSQNPRHKITKRGQNVTFRCDPISEHNRLYWYRQTLGQGPEFLTYFQNEAQLEKSRLLSDRFSAERPKGSFSTLEIQRTEQGDSAMYLCASSRTTRRYGYTFGSGTRLTVV.

The chain carries TRBV7-9 and TRBJ2-7; D unclear. The CDR3 extends over 14 amino acids. The germline gives CDR1 SEHNR, CDR2 FQNEAQ (reference sequence). Trimming pared 1 base from V and 3 bases from J, leaving 10 bases between. Here the CDR3 reads CASSLGTALYEQYF. Written as DNA, the CDR3 is TGTGCCAGCAGCTTAGGTACAGCCCTCTACGAGCAGTACTTC. Based on the CDR3 plus reference TRBV7-9 and TRBJ2-7, the full variable domain is DTGVSQNPRHKITKRGQNVTFRCDPISEHNRLYWYRQTLGQGPEFLTYFQNEAQLEKSRLLSDRFSAERPKGSFSTLEIQRTEQGDSAMYLCASSLGTALYEQYFGPGTRLTVT.

The chain recombines TRBV19 with TRBJ2-2; possibly TRBD2 for D (5 bases). The CDR3 covers 13 residues. V was shortened by 5 bases and J by 6 bases, with 10 bases between the two germline ends. In germline, CDR1 is LNHDA, CDR2 SQIVND (reference sequence). In DNA, the CDR3 is TGTGCCAGTAGTCTCCTCGGGGCCGGGGAGCTGTTTTTT. Translating it yields CASSLLGAGELFF. Drawing the rest from reference TRBV19 and TRBJ2-2, the complete variable domain is DGGITQSPKYLFRKEGQNVTLSCEQNLNHDAMYWYRQDPGQGLRLIYYSQIVNDFQKGDIAEGYSVSREKKESFPLTVTSAQKNPTAFYLCASSLLGAGELFFGEGSRLTVL.

The chain couples TRBV5-5 to TRBJ1-1; D gene unclear. This CDR3 is built from 14 residues. Trimming took 4 bases from V and 1 from J, leaving 11 bases between them. CDR1 and CDR2 (germline): SGHKS, YYEKEE (reference sequence). The CDR3 nucleotides read TGTGCCAGCAGCGCAGTCCTTTGGAACACTGAAGCTTTCTTT. It translates to CASSAVLWNTEAFF.

The gene calls are TRBV11-2 and TRBJ2-3; 8 nucleotides match TRBD2. Germline lookup yields CDR1 SGHAT and CDR2 FQNNGV. The CDR3 is made up of 14 amino acids. The V and J ends lost 6 bases and 3 bases, in that order; junction bases with no gene match: 5. CDR3 region: CASRGTRGTDTQYF. As DNA, the CDR3 is TGTGCCAGCAGGGGGACTAGAGGGACAGATACGCAGTATTTT.

The chain joins TRBV19 to TRBJ2-7, with 12 bases lining up with TRBD2. The CDR3 has 16 residues. Germline-derived CDR1 and CDR2 are LNHDA and SQIVND (reference sequence). J lost 5 bases, V lost 10 bases, and 15 bases had no gene match. The DNA of the CDR3 is TGTGCCACCCCCTTCCCCTCCCTAGCGGGGGGGGACGAGCAGTACTTC. It codes for CATPFPSLAGGDEQYF.

This chain uses TRBV6-6 with TRBJ2-1; 7 nucleotides line up with TRBD1. Looked up from germline, CDR1 is MNHNY and CDR2 is SVGAGI (reference sequence). The CDR3 has 15 residues. V lost 0 bases and J lost 7; bases outside the gene matches: 6. The CDR3 DNA reads TGTGCCAGCAGTTACTCGATGACAGGGCGGAATGAGCAGTTCTTC. It encodes CASSYSMTGRNEQFF.

This clone was detected a few times. The chain recombines TRBV4-2 with TRBJ1-4, with D hard to call. V shed 3 bases and J shed 4 bases, with 6 bases lying between them. Germline V gene data show CDR1 as LGHNA and CDR2 as YNFKEQ. The CDR3 length is 13 residues. The CDR3 coding sequence is TGTGCCAGCAGCCAGGGCCGTAATGAAAAACTGTTTTTT. Amino acid sequence: CASSQGRNEKLFF.